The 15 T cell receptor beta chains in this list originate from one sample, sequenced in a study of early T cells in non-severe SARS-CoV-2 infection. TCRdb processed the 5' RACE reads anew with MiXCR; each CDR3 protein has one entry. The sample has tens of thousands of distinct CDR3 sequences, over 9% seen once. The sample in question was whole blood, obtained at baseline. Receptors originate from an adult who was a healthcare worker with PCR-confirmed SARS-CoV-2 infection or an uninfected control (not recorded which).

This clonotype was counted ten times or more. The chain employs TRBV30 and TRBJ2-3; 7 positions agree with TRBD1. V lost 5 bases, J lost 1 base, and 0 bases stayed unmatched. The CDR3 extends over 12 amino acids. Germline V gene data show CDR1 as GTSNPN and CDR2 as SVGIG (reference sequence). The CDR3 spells CAWGQGTDTQYF. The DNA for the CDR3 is TGTGCCTGGGGACAGGGCACAGATACGCAGTATTTT.

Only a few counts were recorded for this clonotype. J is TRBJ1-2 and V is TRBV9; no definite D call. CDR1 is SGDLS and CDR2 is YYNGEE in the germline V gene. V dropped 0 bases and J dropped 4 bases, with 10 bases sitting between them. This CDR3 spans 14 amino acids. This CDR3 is CASSVVEQGYGYTF. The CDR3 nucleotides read TGTGCCAGCAGCGTAGTTGAACAAGGCTATGGCTACACCTTC.

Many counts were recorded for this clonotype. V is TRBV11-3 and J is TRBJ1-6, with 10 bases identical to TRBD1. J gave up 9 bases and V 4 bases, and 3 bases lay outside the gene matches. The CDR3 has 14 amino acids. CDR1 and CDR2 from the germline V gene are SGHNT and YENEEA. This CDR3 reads CASSSTGGVSPLHF. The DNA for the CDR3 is TGTGCCAGCAGCTCGACAGGGGGCGTTTCACCCCTCCACTTT.

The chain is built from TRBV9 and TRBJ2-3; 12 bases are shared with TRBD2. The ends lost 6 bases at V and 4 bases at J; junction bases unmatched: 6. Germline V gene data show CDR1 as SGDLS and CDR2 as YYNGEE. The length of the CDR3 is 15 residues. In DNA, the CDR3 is TGTGCCAGCACCTTTGGACTAGCGGGGCCAGATACGCAGTATTTT. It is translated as CASTFGLAGPDTQYF.

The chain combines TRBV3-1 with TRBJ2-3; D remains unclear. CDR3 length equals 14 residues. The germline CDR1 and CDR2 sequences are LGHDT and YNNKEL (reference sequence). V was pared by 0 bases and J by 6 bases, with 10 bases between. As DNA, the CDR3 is TGTGCCAGCAGCCAAGATCTCAAAGTGGATACGCAGTATTTT. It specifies CASSQDLKVDTQYF.

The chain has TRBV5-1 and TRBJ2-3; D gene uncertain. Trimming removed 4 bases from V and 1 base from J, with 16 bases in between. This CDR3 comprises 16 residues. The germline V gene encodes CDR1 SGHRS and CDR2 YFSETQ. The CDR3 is CASSQFVWFRTDTQYF. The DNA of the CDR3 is TGCGCCAGCAGCCAATTCGTGTGGTTCCGCACAGATACGCAGTATTTT.

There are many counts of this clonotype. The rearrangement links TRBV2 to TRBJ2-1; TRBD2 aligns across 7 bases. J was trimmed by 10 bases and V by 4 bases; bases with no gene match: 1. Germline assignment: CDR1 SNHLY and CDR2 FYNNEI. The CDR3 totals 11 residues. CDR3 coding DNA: TGTGCCAGCAGTGGGACTAGGGAGCAGTTCTTC. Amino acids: CASSGTREQFF.

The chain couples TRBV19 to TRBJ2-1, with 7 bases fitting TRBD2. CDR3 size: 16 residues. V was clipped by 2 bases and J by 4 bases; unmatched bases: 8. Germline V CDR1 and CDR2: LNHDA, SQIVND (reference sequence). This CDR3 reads CASSIKRLGLYNEQFF. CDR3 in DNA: TGTGCCAGTAGTATAAAACGTCTGGGACTATACAATGAGCAGTTCTTC.

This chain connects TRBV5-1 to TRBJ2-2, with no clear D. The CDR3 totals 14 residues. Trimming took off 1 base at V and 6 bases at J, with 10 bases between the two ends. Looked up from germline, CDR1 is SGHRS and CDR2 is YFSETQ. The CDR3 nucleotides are TGCGCCAGCAGCTTGCCCACAGCTGCCGGGGAGCTGTTTTTT. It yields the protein CASSLPTAAGELFF.

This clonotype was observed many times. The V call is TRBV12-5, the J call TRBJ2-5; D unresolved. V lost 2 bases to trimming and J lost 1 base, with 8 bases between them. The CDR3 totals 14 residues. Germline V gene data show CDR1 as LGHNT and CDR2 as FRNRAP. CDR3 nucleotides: TGTGCTAGTGGTTTGCCCGGCCCCCAAGAGACCCAGTACTTC. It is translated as CASGLPGPQETQYF. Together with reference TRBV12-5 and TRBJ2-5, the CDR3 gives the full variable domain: DARVTQTPRHKVTEMGQEVTMRCQPILGHNTVFWYRQTMMQGLELLAYFRNRAPLDDSGMPKDRFSAEMPDATLATLKIQPSEPRDSAVYFCASGLPGPQETQYFGPGTRLLVL.

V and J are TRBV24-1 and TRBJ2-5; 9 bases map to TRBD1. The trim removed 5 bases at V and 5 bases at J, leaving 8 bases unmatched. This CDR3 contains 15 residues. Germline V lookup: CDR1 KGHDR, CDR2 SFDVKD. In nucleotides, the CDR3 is TGTGCCACCAGTGTACCGGGACAGGGTCAGGAGACCCAGTACTTC. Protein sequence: CATSVPGQGQETQYF.

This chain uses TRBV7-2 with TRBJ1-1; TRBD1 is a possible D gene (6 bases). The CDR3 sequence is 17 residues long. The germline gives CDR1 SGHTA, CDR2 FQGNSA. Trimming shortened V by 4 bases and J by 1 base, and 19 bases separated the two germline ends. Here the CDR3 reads CASSSEVRGLRNTEAFF. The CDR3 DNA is TGTGCCAGCAGCTCCGAGGTCAGGGGATTAAGGAACACTGAAGCTTTCTTT.

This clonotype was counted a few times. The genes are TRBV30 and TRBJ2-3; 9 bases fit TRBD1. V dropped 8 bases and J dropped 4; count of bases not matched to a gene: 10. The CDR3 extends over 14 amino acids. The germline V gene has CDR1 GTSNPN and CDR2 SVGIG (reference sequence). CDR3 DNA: TGTGCCCATTCGACAGGGGGGATCGCAGATACGCAGTATTTT. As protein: CAHSTGGIADTQYF.

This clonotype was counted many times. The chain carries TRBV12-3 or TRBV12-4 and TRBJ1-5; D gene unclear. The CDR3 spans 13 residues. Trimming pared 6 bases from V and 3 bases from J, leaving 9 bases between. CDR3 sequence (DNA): TGTGCCAGCAGACGGGAGGCCAATCAGCCCCAGCATTTT. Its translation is CASRREANQPQHF.

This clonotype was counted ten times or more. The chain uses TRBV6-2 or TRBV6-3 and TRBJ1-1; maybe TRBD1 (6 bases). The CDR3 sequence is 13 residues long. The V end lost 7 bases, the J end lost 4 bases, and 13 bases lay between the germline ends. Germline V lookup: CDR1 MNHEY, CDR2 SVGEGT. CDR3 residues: CASTLQGGTEAFF. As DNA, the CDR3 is TGTGCCAGCACTCTACAGGGAGGCACTGAAGCTTTCTTT.